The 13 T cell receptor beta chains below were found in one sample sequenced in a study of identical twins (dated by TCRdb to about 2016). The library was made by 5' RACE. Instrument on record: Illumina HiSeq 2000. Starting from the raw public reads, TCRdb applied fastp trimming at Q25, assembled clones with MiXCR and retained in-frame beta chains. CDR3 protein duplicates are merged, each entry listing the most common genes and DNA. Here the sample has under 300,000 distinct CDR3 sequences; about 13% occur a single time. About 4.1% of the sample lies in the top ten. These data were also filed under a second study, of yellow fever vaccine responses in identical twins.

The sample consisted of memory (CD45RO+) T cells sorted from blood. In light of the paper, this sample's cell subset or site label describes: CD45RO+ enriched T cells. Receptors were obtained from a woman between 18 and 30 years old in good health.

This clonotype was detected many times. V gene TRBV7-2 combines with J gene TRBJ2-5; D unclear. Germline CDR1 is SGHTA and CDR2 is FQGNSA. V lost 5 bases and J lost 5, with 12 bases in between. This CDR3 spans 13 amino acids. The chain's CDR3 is CASSTVNGETQYF. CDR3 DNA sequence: TGTGCCAGCAGCACCGTAAACGGGGAGACCCAGTACTTC.

CDR3 in DNA: TGTGCCAGCAGCCAAGGGGCATTAGCGGGATCACTCGGGGAGCTGTTTTTT. Encoded protein: CASSQGALAGSLGELFF. V usage is TRBV3-1 and J usage is TRBJ2-2; 8 bases fit TRBD2. V was clipped by 1 base and J by 7 bases; unmatched bases: 11. The CDR3 has 17 amino acids. CDR1 LGHDT and CDR2 YNNKEL come from the germline V gene (reference sequence).

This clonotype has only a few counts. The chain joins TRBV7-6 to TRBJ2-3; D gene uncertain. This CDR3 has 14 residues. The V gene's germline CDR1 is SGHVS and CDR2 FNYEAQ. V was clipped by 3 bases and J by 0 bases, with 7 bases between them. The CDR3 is CASSFTDSTDTQYF. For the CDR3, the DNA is TGTGCCAGCAGCTTCACGGACAGCACAGATACGCAGTATTTT.

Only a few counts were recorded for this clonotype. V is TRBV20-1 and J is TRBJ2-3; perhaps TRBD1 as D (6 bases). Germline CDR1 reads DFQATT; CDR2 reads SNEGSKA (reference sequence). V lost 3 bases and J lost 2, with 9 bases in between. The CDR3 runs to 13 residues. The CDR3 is CSARDSLTDTQYF. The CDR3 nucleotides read TGCAGTGCTAGGGACAGTCTCACAGATACGCAGTATTTT.

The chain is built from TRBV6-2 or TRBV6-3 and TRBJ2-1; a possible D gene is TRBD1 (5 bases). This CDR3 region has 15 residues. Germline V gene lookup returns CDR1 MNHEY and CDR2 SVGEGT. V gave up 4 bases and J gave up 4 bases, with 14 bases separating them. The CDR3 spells CASSFGVGPYNEQFF. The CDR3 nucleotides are TGTGCCAGCAGTTTTGGGGTGGGGCCGTACAATGAGCAGTTCTTC.

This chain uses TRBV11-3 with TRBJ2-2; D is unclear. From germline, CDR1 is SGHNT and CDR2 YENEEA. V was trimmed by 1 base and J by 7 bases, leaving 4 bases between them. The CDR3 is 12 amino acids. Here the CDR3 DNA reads TGTGCCAGCAGCTTAGCTCGCGGGGAGCTGTTTTTT. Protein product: CASSLARGELFF.

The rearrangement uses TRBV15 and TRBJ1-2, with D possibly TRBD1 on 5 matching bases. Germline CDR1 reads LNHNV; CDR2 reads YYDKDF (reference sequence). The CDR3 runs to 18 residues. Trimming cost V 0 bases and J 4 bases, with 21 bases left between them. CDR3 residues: CATSRDWGDSGSVYGYTF. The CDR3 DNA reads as TGTGCCACCAGCAGAGATTGGGGGGACTCGGGCAGTGTCTATGGCTACACCTTC.

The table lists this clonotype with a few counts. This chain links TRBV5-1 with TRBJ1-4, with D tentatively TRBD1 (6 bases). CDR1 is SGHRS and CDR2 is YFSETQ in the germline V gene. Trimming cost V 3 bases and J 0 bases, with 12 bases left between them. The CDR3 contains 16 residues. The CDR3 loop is CASSSTTGATNEKLFF. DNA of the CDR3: TGCGCCAGCAGCTCTACGACAGGCGCAACTAATGAAAAACTGTTTTTT.

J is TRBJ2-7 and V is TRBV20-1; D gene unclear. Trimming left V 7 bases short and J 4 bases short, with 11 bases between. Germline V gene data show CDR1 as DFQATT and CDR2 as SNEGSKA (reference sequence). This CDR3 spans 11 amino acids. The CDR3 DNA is TGCAGTGAAAAAGACCTTTACGAGCAGTACTTC. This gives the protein CSEKDLYEQYF.

DNA for the CDR3: TGCGCCAGCAGTGAAAATCCAGGAAAGAACTATGGCTACACCTTC. It encodes CASSENPGKNYGYTF. The chain carries TRBV10-2 and TRBJ1-2; no reliable D call. Looked up from germline, CDR1 is WSHSY and CDR2 is SAAADI. The CDR3 sequence is 15 residues long. V lost 3 bases, J lost 2 bases, and 13 bases lay in between.

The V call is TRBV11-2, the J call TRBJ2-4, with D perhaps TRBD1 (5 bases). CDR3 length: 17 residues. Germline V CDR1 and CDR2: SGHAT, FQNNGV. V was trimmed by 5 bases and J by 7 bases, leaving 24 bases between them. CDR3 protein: CASSPPRQIQYGNIQYF. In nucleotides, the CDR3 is TGTGCCAGCAGCCCCCCGAGACAGATCCAGTATGGGAACATTCAGTACTTC.

CDR3 nucleotides: TGTGCCAGCAGCCAAGATCCAGGGGGCAATGAGCAGTTCTTC. Its translation is CASSQDPGGNEQFF. The rearrangement uses TRBV14 and TRBJ2-1; 7 nucleotides line up with TRBD1. The CDR3 is 14 residues long. The V segment lost 0 bases and the J segment 6 bases; nucleotides outside the gene matches: 2. Germline loops: CDR1 SGHDN, CDR2 FVKESK.

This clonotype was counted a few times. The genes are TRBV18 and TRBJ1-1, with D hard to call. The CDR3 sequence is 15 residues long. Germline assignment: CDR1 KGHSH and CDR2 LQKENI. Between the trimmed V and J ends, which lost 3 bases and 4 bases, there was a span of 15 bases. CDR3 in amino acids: CASSPLSLLGTEAFF. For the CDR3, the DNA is TGTGCCAGCTCACCTCTATCTCTCCTTGGCACTGAAGCTTTCTTT. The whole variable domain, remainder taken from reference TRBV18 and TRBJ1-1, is NAGVMQNPRHLVRRRGQEARLRCSPMKGHSHVYWYRQLPEEGLKFMVYLQKENIIDESGMPKERFSAEFPKEGPSILRIQQVVRGDSAAYFCASSPLSLLGTEAFFGQGTRLTVV.